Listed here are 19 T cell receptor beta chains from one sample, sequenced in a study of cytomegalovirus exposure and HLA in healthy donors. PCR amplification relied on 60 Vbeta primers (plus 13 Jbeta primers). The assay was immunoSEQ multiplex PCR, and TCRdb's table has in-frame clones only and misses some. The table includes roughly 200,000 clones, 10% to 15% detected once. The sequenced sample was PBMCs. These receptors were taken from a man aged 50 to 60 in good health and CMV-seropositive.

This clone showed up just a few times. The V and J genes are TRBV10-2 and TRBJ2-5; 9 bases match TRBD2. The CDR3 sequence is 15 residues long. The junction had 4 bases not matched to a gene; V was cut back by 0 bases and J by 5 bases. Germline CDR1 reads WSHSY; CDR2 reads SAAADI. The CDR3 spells CASSESASGVETQYF. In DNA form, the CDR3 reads TGCGCCAGCAGTGAGTCGGCTAGCGGGGTTGAGACCCAGTACTTC.

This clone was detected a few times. The CDR3 coding sequence is TGTGCCAGCAGTGATAGGAAGGCACTAGGCGCTTTCTTT. This encodes CASSDRKALGAFF. J is TRBJ1-1 and V is TRBV25-1; D is undetermined. The length of the CDR3 is 13 residues. Germline lookup yields CDR1 MGHDK and CDR2 SYGVNS. Trimming pared 3 bases from V and 11 bases from J, leaving 16 bases between. The full variable domain, in which reference TRBV25-1 and TRBJ1-1 provide the parts outside the CDR3, is EADIYQTPRYLVIGTGKKITLECSQTMGHDKMYWYQQDPGMELHLIHYSYGVNSTEKGDLSSESTVSRIRTEHFPLTLESARPSHTSQYLCASSDRKALGAFFGQGTRLTVV.

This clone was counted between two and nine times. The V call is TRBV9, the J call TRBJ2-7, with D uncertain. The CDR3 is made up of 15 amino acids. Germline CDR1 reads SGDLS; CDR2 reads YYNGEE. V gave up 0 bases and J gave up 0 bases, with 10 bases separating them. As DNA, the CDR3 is TGTGCCAGCAGCGTAGGTCGGCCGGGCTCCTACGAGCAGTACTTC. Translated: CASSVGRPGSYEQYF.

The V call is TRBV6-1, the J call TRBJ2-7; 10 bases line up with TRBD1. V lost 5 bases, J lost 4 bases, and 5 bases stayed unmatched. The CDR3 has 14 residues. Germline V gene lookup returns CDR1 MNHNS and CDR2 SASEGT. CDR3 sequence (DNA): TGTGCCAGCAGTATCGACAGGGGGCCGTACGAGCAGTACGTC. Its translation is CASSIDRGPYEQYV.

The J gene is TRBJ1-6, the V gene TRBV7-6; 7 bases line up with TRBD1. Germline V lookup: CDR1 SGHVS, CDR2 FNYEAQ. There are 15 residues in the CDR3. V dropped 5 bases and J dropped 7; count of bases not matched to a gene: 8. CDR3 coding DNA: TGTGCCAGCAGCCGCGACAGGGTGGGGAATTCACCCCTCCACTTT. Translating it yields CASSRDRVGNSPLHF.

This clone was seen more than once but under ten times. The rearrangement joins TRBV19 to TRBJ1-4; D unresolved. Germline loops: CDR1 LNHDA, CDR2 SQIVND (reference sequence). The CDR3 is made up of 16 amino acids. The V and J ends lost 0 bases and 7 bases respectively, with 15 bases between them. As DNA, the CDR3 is TGTGCCAGTAGTATAGACCCCGGGAGAGTCGGTGAAAAACTGTTTTTT. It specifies CASSIDPGRVGEKLFF.

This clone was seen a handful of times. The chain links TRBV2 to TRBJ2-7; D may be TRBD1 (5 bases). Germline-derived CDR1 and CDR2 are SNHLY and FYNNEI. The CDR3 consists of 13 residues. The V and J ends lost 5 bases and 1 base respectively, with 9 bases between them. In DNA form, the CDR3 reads TGTGCCAGCAGTAAGACAGTGTCCTACGAGCAGTACGTC. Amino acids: CASSKTVSYEQYV.

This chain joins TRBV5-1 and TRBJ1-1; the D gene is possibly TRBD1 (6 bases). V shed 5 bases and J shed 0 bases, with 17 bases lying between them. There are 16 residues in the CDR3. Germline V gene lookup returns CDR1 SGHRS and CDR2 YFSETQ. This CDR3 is CASRSGANLLNTEAFF. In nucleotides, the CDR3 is TGCGCCAGCAGGTCAGGGGCTAACCTTCTGAACACTGAAGCTTTCTTT.

In nucleotides, the CDR3 is TGTGCCAGCTCACCACCACACAGACCCAACACTGAAGCTTTCTTT. It specifies CASSPPHRPNTEAFF. The chain couples TRBV18 to TRBJ1-1; D unresolved. Germline CDR1 KGHSH, CDR2 LQKENI. V lost 0 bases to trimming and J lost 2 bases, with 10 bases between them. The CDR3 is 15 amino acids.

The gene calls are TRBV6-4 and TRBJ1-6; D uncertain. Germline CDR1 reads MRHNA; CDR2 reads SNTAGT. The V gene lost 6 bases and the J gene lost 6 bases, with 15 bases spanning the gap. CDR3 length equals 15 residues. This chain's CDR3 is CASSQNSIGNSPLHF. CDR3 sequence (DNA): TGTGCCAGCAGCCAGAACAGTATCGGTAATTCACCCCTCCACTTT.

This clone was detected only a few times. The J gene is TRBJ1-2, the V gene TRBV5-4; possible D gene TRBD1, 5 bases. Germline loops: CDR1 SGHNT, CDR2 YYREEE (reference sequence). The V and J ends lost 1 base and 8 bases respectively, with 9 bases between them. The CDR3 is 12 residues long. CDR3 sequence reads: CASSLTGRGYTF. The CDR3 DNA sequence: TGTGCCAGCAGCTTGACAGGAAGAGGCTACACCTTC.

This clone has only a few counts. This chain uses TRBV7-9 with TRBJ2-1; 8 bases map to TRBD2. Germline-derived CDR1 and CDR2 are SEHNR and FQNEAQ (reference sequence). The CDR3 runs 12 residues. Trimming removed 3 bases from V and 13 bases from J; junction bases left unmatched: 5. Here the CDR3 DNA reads TGTGCCAGCAGCTTGTCAACTAGCGGCCAGTTCTTC. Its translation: CASSLSTSGQFF.

CDR3: CASSLWGTGGEKLFF. The DNA for the CDR3 is TGTGCCAGCAGTTTATGGGGGACAGGTGGTGAAAAACTGTTTTTT. The chain employs TRBV28 and TRBJ1-4, with 8 bases lining up with TRBD1. The CDR3 is 15 residues long. V shed 0 bases, J shed 7 bases, and the junction held 4 bases outside the gene matches. Germline CDR1 is MDHEN and CDR2 is SYDVKM.

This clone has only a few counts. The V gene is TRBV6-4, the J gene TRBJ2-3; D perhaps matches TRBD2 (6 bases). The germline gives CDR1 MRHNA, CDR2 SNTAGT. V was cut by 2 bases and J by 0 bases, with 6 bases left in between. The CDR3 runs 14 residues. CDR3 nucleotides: TGTGCCAGCAGTGACGGGACTAGCACAGATACGCAGTATTTT. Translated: CASSDGTSTDTQYF.

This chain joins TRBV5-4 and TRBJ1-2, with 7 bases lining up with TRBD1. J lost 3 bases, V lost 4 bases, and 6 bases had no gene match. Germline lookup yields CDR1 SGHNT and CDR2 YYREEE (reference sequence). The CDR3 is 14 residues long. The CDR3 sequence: CASSLTGTDYGYTF. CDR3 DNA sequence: TGTGCCAGCAGCCTAACCGGGACAGACTATGGCTACACCTTC.

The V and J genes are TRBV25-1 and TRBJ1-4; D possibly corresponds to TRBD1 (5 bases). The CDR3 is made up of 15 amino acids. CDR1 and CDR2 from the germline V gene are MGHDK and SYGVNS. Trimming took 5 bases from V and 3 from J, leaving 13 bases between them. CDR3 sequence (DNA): TGTGCCAGCAGTTCCTTGGGGCAGGCTAATGAAAAACTGTTTTTT. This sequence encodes CASSSLGQANEKLFF. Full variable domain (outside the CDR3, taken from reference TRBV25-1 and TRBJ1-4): EADIYQTPRYLVIGTGKKITLECSQTMGHDKMYWYQQDPGMELHLIHYSYGVNSTEKGDLSSESTVSRIRTEHFPLTLESARPSHTSQYLCASSSLGQANEKLFFGSGTQLSVL.

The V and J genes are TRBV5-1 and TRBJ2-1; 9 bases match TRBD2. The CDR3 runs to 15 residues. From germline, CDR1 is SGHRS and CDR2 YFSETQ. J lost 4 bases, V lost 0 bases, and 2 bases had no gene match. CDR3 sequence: CASSLVAGVYNEQFF. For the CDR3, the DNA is TGCGCCAGCAGCTTGGTAGCGGGGGTTTACAATGAGCAGTTCTTC.

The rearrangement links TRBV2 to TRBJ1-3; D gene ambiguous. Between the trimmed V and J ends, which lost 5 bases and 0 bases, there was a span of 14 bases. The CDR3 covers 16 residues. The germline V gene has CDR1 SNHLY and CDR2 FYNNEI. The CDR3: CASSYQPPSSGNTIYF. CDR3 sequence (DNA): TGTGCCAGCAGTTACCAACCACCGAGCTCTGGAAACACCATATATTTT.

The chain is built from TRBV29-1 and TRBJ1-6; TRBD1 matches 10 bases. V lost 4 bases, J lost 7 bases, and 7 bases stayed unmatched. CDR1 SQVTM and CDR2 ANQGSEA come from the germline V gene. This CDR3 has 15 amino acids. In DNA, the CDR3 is TGCAGCGTTGTGCTACCGGGACAGGGGAATTCACCCCTCCACTTT. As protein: CSVVLPGQGNSPLHF.